The T cell receptor beta chain described here comes from a study of blood T cell repertoires in COVID-19. A single count supports this clone. The CDR3 sequence is 14 residues long. Looked up from germline, CDR1 is SNHLY and CDR2 is FYNNEI. Trimming at V came to 5 bases and at J to 2 bases, leaving 5 bases not matched to a gene. The data were produced by immunoSEQ multiplex PCR, yet TCRdb's version contains in-frame clones alone and is incomplete. The repertoire has more than 200,000 clones, more than 70% of them found once; the top ten carry about 8.1%. The source material was peripheral blood. The chain has TRBV2 and TRBJ2-7; the match to TRBD2 covers 8 bases. This receptor was taken from a woman aged 45 to 65 with acute or convalescent COVID-19. DNA of the CDR3: TGTGCCAGCAGTAACCGGGGGGGAGCCTACGAGCAGTACTTC. The encoded protein is CASSNRGGAYEQYF.